The sample holds a few counts of the clone carrying this TCR beta chain. Antigen specificity is unknown. The data derive from a study of T-cell reconstitution after alpha-beta-depleted transplantation in children. TCRbeta library construction was performed incorporating unique molecular identifiers. TCRdb recomputed calls from the PCR reads with MiXCR, one row per CDR3 protein. Among tens of thousands of distinct CDR3 sequences listed, under 8% were seen once. Regarding the study as a whole: Alpha-beta T cells about two months after transplant reportedly derived from several hundred expanded graft clones.

The CDR3 has 17 residues. J lost 5 bases, V lost 4 bases, and 7 bases had no gene match. Per the germline V gene, CDR1 is SGHAT and CDR2 is FQNNGV. The material was peripheral blood, obtained 60 days after TCRalphabeta/CD19-depleted stem cell transplant. V and J are TRBV11-2 and TRBJ2-5, with 16 bases fitting TRBD2. This receptor was obtained from a child under two years old who had a stem cell transplant for acute myeloid leukemia, so the T cells may come from the graft donor. The CDR3 here is CASSYLGLAGGRETQYF. CDR3 nucleotides: TGTGCCAGCAGCTACTTGGGACTAGCGGGGGGGAGGGAGACCCAGTACTTC.